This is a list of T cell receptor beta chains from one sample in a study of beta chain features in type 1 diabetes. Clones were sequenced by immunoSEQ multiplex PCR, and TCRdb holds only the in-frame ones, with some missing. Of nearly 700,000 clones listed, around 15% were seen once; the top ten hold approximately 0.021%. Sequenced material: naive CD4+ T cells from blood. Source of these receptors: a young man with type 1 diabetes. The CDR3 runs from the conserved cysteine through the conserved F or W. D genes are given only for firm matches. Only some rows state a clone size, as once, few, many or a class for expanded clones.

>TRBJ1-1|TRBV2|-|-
CASTPQGMNTEAFF
TGTGCCAGCACCCCACAGGGCATGAACACTGAAGCTTTCTTT
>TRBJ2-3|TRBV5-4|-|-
CASSLRSLSTDTQYF
TGTGCCAGCAGCCTTCGGAGCCTTTCCACAGATACGCAGTATTTT
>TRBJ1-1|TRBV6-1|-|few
CASSVRDTEAFF
TGTGCCAGCAGTGTACGGGACACTGAAGCTTTCTTT
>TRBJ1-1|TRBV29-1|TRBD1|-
CSVQYRGSKNTEAFF
TGCAGCGTCCAGTACAGGGGCTCCAAGAACACTGAAGCTTTCTTT
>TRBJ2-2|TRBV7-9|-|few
CASSFGPSNTGELFF
TGTGCCAGCAGCTTCGGACCATCGAACACCGGGGAGCTGTTTTTT
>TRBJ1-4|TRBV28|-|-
CASHPGVRNEKLFF
TGTGCCAGCCACCCGGGGGTTCGTAATGAAAAACTGTTTTTT
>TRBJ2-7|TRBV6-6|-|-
CASMGGSSYEQYF
TGTGCCAGCATGGGAGGTTCCTCCTACGAGCAGTACTTC
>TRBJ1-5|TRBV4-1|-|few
CASSLRGWEGDQPQHF
TGCGCCAGCAGCCTCAGAGGGTGGGAAGGTGATCAGCCCCAGCATTTT
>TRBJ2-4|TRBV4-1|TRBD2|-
CASSQGGGKAKNIQYF
TGCGCCAGCAGCCAAGGCGGGGGTAAGGCCAAAAACATTCAGTACTTC
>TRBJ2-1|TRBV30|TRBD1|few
CAWTSTGPREQFF
TGTGCCTGGACTTCGACAGGGCCCAGGGAGCAGTTCTTC
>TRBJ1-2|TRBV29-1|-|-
CSVEDGQANYGYTF
TGCAGCGTTGAAGACGGCCAGGCGAACTATGGCTACACCTTC
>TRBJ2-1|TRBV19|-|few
CASRLNMGHEQFF
TGTGCCAGTAGGCTCAACATGGGGCATGAGCAGTTCTTC
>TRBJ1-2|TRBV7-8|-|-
CASSLDRQASLLNYGYTF
TGTGCCAGCAGCTTAGATCGGCAGGCCAGTCTACTCAACTATGGCTACACCTTC
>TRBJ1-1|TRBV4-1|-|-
CASSQTWGGTEAFF
TGCGCCAGCAGCCAAACCTGGGGGGGCACTGAAGCTTTCTTT
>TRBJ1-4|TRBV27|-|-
CASSRLGTNEKLFF
TGTGCCAGCAGCCGACTCGGAACTAATGAAAAACTGTTTTTT
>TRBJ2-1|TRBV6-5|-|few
CASSGGEYNEQFF
TGTGCCAGCAGCGGCGGAGAATACAATGAGCAGTTCTTC
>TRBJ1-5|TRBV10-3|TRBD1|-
CAISPGTGNQPQHF
TGTGCCATCAGTCCAGGGACAGGGAATCAGCCCCAGCATTTT
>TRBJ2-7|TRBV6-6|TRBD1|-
CASRRDRDSSYEQYF
TGTGCCAGCAGAAGGGACAGGGACAGCTCCTACGAGCAGTACTTC
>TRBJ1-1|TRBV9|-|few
CASSVEESEAFF
TGTGCCAGCAGCGTAGAGGAATCTGAAGCTTTCTTT
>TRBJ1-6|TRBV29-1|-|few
CSVRKGSSYNSPLHF
TGCAGCGTTCGAAAAGGGAGCTCCTATAATTCACCCCTCCACTTT
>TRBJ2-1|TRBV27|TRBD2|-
CASSLSPSGGFVVGEQFF
TGTGCCAGCAGTTTAAGTCCTAGCGGGGGGTTCGTAGTGGGTGAGCAGTTCTTC
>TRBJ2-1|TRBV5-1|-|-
CASSLAATGPDNEQFF
TGCGCCAGCAGCTTGGCCGCGACAGGACCTGACAATGAGCAGTTCTTC
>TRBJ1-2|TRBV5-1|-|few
CASSLGAGPNYGYTF
TGCGCCAGCAGCCTTGGAGCGGGGCCGAACTATGGCTACACCTTC
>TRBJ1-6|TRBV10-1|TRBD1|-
CASSERAGGNSPLHF
TGCGCCAGCAGTGAGCGGGCAGGGGGTAATTCACCCCTCCACTTT
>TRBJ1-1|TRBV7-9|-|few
CASSLGAANTEAFF
TGTGCCAGCAGCCTGGGGGCAGCGAACACTGAAGCTTTCTTT
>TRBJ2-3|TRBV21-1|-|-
CASRSTGERSTDTQYF
TGTGCCAGCAGGTCCACCGGGGAGAGAAGCACAGATACGCAGTATTTT
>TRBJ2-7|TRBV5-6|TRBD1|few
CASSSLTGGPDEQYF
TGTGCCAGCAGCTCGCTGACAGGGGGCCCAGACGAGCAGTACTTC
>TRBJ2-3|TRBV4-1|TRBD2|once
CASSQEGLAGGSDTQYF
TGCGCCAGCAGCCAAGAGGGACTAGCGGGGGGGTCAGATACGCAGTATTTT
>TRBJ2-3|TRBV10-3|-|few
CAHGGPADTQYF
TGTGCCCACGGGGGCCCCGCAGATACGCAGTATTTT
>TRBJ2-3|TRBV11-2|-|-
CASSRYREDTQYF
TGTGCCAGCAGCCGGTACAGGGAAGATACGCAGTATTTT
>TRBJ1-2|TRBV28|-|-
CASSSSTGNYGYTF
-
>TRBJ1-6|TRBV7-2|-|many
CASSSGVPLHF
TGTGCCAGCAGCTCCGGAGTGCCCCTCCACTTT
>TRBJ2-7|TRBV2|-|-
CASSEMSSLNEQYF
TGTGCCAGCAGTGAAATGTCTAGCCTAAATGAGCAGTACTTC
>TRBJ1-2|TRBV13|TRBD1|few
CASSLRPGQGAGGYTF
TGTGCCAGCAGCTTAAGGCCGGGACAGGGGGCTGGAGGCTACACCTTC
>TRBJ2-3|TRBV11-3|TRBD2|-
CASSLAGGPSDTQYF
TGTGCCAGCAGCTTAGCGGGGGGGCCTTCAGATACGCAGTATTTT
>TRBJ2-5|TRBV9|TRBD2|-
CASSPSLLGGGQETQYF
TGTGCCAGCAGCCCTTCTCTCTTGGGCGGGGGCCAAGAGACCCAGTACTTC
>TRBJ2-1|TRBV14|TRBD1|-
CASSPGTGVRGEQFF
TGTGCCAGCAGTCCCGGGACAGGCGTTCGGGGTGAGCAGTTCTTC
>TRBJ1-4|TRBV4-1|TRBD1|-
CASSQQAGTGAEKLFF
TGCGCCAGCAGTCAACAAGCCGGGACAGGGGCTGAAAAACTGTTTTTT
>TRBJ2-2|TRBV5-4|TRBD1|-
CASSPGQGNTGELFF
TGTGCCAGCAGCCCTGGACAGGGTAACACCGGGGAGCTGTTTTTT
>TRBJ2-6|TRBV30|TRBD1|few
CAWSAGQAGANVLTF
TGTGCCTGGAGTGCCGGACAGGCTGGGGCCAACGTCCTGACTTTC
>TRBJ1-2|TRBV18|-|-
CASSPQGDYGYTF
TGTGCCAGCTCACCACAGGGTGACTATGGCTACACCTTC
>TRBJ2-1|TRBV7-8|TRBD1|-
CASSPPGQNEQFF
TGTGCCAGCAGCCCACCGGGACAGAATGAGCAGTTCTTC
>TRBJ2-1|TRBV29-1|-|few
CSVGRGSRTYNEQFF
TGCAGCGTTGGCCGGGGTTCTCGGACCTACAATGAGCAGTTCTTC
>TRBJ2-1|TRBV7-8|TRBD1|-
CASSLGQGAYNEQFF
TGTGCCAGCAGCTTAGGCCAGGGGGCCTACAATGAGCAGTTCTTC
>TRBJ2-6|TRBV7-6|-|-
CASSPRGKGVESSGANVLTF
TGTGCCAGCAGCCCCCGGGGGAAAGGGGTTGAGTCCTCTGGGGCCAACGTCCTGACTTTC
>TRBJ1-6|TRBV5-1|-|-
CASSLTGKNSPLHF
TGCGCCAGCAGCTTAACAGGGAAGAATTCACCCCTCCACTTT
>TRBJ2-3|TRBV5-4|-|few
CASSLGPVGADTQYF
TGTGCCAGCAGCCTCGGGCCAGTTGGGGCAGATACGCAGTATTTT
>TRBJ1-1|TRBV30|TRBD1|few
CAWRTQGDTEAFF
TGTGCCTGGCGAACACAGGGGGACACTGAAGCTTTCTTT
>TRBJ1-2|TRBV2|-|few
CASSEREEFYGYTF
TGTGCCAGCAGTGAAAGGGAAGAATTCTATGGCTACACCTTC
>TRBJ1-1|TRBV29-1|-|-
CSVVGGPRNTEAFF
TGCAGCGTGGTGGGGGGGCCCAGAAACACTGAAGCTTTCTTT
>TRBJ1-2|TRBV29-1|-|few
CSVVPGNNNYGYTF
TGCAGCGTTGTCCCAGGGAACAATAACTATGGCTACACCTTC
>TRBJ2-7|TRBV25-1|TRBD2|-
CASSAAGGPDEQYF
TGTGCCAGCAGTGCGGCGGGGGGGCCGGACGAGCAGTACTTC
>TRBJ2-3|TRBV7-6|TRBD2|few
CASALAGITDTQYF
TGTGCCAGCGCCCTAGCGGGCATCACAGATACGCAGTATTTT
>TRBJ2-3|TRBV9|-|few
CASSVYPGGADTQYF
TGTGCCAGCAGCGTATATCCTGGCGGCGCAGATACGCAGTATTTT